Each of the 23 T cell receptor beta chains below was sequenced from the same sample in a study of T cell responses to AZD1222 COVID-19 vaccine. Sequencing used immunoSEQ multiplex PCR; TCRdb keeps in-frame clones, though not all of them. The sample includes around 170,000 clones, 75% to 95% of them seen just once. The material was peripheral blood, obtained on day 0 of AZD1222 vaccination. Source of these receptors: an adult in good health.

The chain is built from TRBV7-8 and TRBJ2-7; D perhaps matches TRBD1 (6 bases). V lost 6 bases and J 3 bases, leaving 18 bases between the germline ends. CDR1 is SGHVS and CDR2 is FQNEAQ in the germline V gene. CDR3 length: 15 residues. The CDR3 is CASRSTGTPNYEQYF. The CDR3 DNA follows: TGTGCCAGCAGGTCTACCGGGACACCGAACTACGAGCAGTACTTC.

The V call is TRBV19, the J call TRBJ2-1, with D possibly being TRBD1 (6 bases). Germline lookup yields CDR1 LNHDA and CDR2 SQIVND (reference sequence). V dropped 2 bases and J dropped 2 bases, with 16 bases sitting between them. The CDR3 has 17 residues. CDR3 in DNA: TGTGCCAGTAGTATAATTTTTGGCAGGGGTGCCTACAATGAGCAGTTCTTC. This gives the protein CASSIIFGRGAYNEQFF.

The chain employs TRBV4-1 and TRBJ1-2; TRBD1 is a possible D gene (5 bases). The CDR3 sequence is 17 residues long. Germline V gives CDR1 MGHRA, CDR2 YSYEKL. Deletions cut 1 base from V and 0 bases from J, with 15 bases between. In DNA, the CDR3 is TGCGCCAGCAGCCAAGGGAGGACACAGACGACTAACTATGGCTACACCTTC. Translating gives CASSQGRTQTTNYGYTF.

The V gene is TRBV6-5, the J gene TRBJ2-1; perhaps TRBD2 as D (6 bases). V was pared by 0 bases and J by 7 bases, with 13 bases between. The germline V gene encodes CDR1 MNHEY and CDR2 SVGAGI. The CDR3 is made up of 15 amino acids. Here the CDR3 reads CASSYSGLVGNEQFF. For the CDR3, the DNA is TGTGCCAGCAGTTACTCGGGACTCGTTGGGAATGAGCAGTTCTTC.

The chain employs TRBV28 and TRBJ2-2; possible D gene TRBD2, 5 bases. Trimming shortened V by 3 bases and J by 3 bases, and 8 bases separated the two germline ends. Germline V CDR1 and CDR2: MDHEN, SYDVKM. The CDR3 runs to 14 residues. CDR3: CASSLRVDTGELFF. CDR3 sequence (DNA): TGTGCCAGCAGTTTGAGGGTGGACACCGGGGAGCTGTTTTTT. Together with reference TRBV28 and TRBJ2-2, the CDR3 gives the full variable domain: DVKVTQSSRYLVKRTGEKVFLECVQDMDHENMFWYRQDPGLGLRLIYFSYDVKMKEKGDIPEGYSVSREKKERFSLILESASTNQTSMYLCASSLRVDTGELFFGEGSRLTVL.

J is TRBJ2-5 and V is TRBV5-4, with D tentatively TRBD2 (6 bases). This CDR3 contains 15 residues. Trimming removed 4 bases at V and 0 bases at J, with 13 bases between. Germline-derived CDR1 and CDR2 are SGHNT and YYREEE (reference sequence). The DNA of the CDR3 is TGTGCCAGCAGCCCTGGGACTCGCAACCAAGAGACCCAGTACTTC. Its protein is CASSPGTRNQETQYF.

This clone has only one observation. V usage is TRBV12-3 or TRBV12-4 and J usage is TRBJ2-4; 7 bases line up with TRBD1. The CDR3 is 11 amino acids. V gave up 3 bases and J gave up 13 bases; unmatched junction bases: 3. CDR3 amino acids: CASSLGDRQYF. CDR3 nucleotides: TGTGCCAGCAGTTTGGGGGACAGACAGTACTTC.

The rearrangement uses TRBV28 and TRBJ2-1; 7 bases are shared with TRBD1. The CDR3 spans 16 residues. The V gene's germline CDR1 is MDHEN and CDR2 SYDVKM. J was trimmed by 2 bases and V by 4 bases; bases with no gene match: 8. The CDR3 coding sequence is TGTGCCAGCAGTTCGACAGGGCTACGGACCTACAATGAGCAGTTCTTC. Protein product: CASSSTGLRTYNEQFF.

This clone was counted between two and nine times. The V and J genes are TRBV4-1 and TRBJ1-4, with D possibly matching TRBD1 (5 bases). This CDR3 region has 17 residues. The germline CDR1 and CDR2 sequences are MGHRA and YSYEKL. Trimming stripped 0 bases from V and 0 bases from J, with 11 bases between. DNA of the CDR3: TGCGCCAGCAGCCAAGAAGGGCAGGGTACAACTAATGAAAAACTGTTTTTT. Its translation: CASSQEGQGTTNEKLFF.

The chain combines TRBV27 with TRBJ2-3; unclear D gene. Germline V gives CDR1 MNHEY, CDR2 SMNVEV (reference sequence). Trimming pared 6 bases from V and 0 bases from J, leaving 13 bases between. The CDR3 is 15 amino acids. CDR3 sequence (DNA): TGTGCCAGCAGACCTCTCGGTACTAGCACAGATACGCAGTATTTT. Its translation is CASRPLGTSTDTQYF.

The gene calls are TRBV5-1 and TRBJ2-3; TRBD1 aligns across 8 bases. Trimming took 2 bases from V and 3 from J; bases not matched to a gene: 5. The CDR3 is 15 amino acids. The germline gives CDR1 SGHRS, CDR2 YFSETQ. This chain's CDR3 is CASSFRQGQTDTQYF. The DNA of the CDR3 is TGCGCCAGCAGCTTTCGACAGGGGCAAACAGATACGCAGTATTTT.

The V call is TRBV5-5, the J call TRBJ1-6; weak D call: TRBD1 (5 bases). Germline V gene sequence: CDR1 SGHKS, CDR2 YYEKEE (reference sequence). This CDR3 contains 14 residues. V lost 4 bases and J 11 bases, leaving 16 bases between the germline ends. The CDR3 reads CASSQRGDLTPLHF. The CDR3, as DNA: TGTGCCAGCAGCCAACGGGGGGACCTCACACCCCTCCACTTT.

The chain recombines TRBV6-5 with TRBJ2-7, with a tentative D call TRBD2 (5 bases). CDR1 is MNHEY and CDR2 is SVGAGI in the germline V gene. The CDR3 runs to 11 residues. The V gene lost 7 bases and the J gene lost 7 bases, with 11 bases spanning the gap. As DNA, the CDR3 is TGTGCCAGCATCAGAGGGCGGGAGCAGTACTTC. Protein product: CASIRGREQYF.

This sequence joins TRBV2 and TRBJ1-1; D uncertain. This CDR3 contains 13 residues. The germline V and J ends were trimmed by 8 bases and 0 bases, with 10 bases remaining between them. CDR1 and CDR2 (germline): SNHLY, FYNNEI. DNA for the CDR3: TGTGCCAGCGGTTATCTTATGAACACTGAAGCTTTCTTT. As protein: CASGYLMNTEAFF. The variable domain in full, completed from reference TRBV2 and TRBJ1-1, reads EPEVTQTPSHQVTQMGQEVILRCVPISNHLYFYWYRQILGQKVEFLVSFYNNEISEKSEIFDDQFSVERPDGSNFTLKIRSTKLEDSAMYFCASGYLMNTEAFFGQGTRLTVV.

The chain combines TRBV24-1 with TRBJ1-1, with no clear D. V lost 7 bases and J 2 bases, leaving 10 bases between the germline ends. The germline CDR1 and CDR2 sequences are KGHDR and SFDVKD. This CDR3 spans 13 amino acids. The CDR3 DNA reads as TGTGCCACCAGAACGGGCACAAACACTGAAGCTTTCTTT. Protein: CATRTGTNTEAFF.

This chain connects TRBV5-4 to TRBJ2-1; TRBD1 matches 12 bases. This CDR3 is built from 15 residues. Losses at the gene ends were 5 bases for V and 6 bases for J; bases not matched to a gene: 6. Germline values: CDR1 SGHNT, CDR2 YYREEE (reference sequence). The CDR3 coding sequence is TGTGCCAGCAGTGAGGGACAGGGGGCCGGCAATGAGCAGTTCTTC. It encodes CASSEGQGAGNEQFF.

This sequence joins TRBV28 and TRBJ1-5; D not certain. This CDR3 spans 16 amino acids. The V gene lost 5 bases and the J gene lost 2 bases, with 16 bases spanning the gap. Per germline, CDR1 MDHEN and CDR2 SYDVKM. CDR3 in amino acids: CASSTPGNEGNQPQHF. The CDR3, as DNA: TGTGCCAGCAGTACCCCCGGGAATGAAGGCAATCAGCCCCAGCATTTT.

V and J are TRBV27 and TRBJ2-2; the D gene could be TRBD1 or TRBD2 (5 bases each). The CDR3 has 16 amino acids. Germline-derived CDR1 and CDR2 are MNHEY and SMNVEV (reference sequence). Trimming removed 4 bases from V and 2 bases from J, with 14 bases in between. The CDR3 sequence: CASSSTGTLNTGELFF. The CDR3 nucleotides are TGTGCCAGCAGTTCAACCGGGACCCTTAACACCGGGGAGCTGTTTTTT.

This sequence joins TRBV7-9 and TRBJ1-3; D unclear. V gave up 3 bases and J gave up 3 bases, with 9 bases separating them. This CDR3 spans 14 amino acids. The germline V gene encodes CDR1 SEHNR and CDR2 FQNEAQ (reference sequence). The CDR3 region is CASSFPGSGNTIYF. CDR3 DNA: TGTGCCAGCAGCTTTCCCGGGAGTGGAAACACCATATATTTT.

The chain links TRBV5-1 to TRBJ1-6, with D uncertain. Germline V CDR1 and CDR2: SGHRS, YFSETQ. Trimming pared 4 bases from V and 5 bases from J, leaving 10 bases between. This CDR3 has 14 residues. DNA for the CDR3: TGCGCCAGCAGCGGGGTAGAGGATAATTCACCCCTCCACTTT. Its translation: CASSGVEDNSPLHF.

This clone is a singleton in its sample. The chain has TRBV27 and TRBJ1-2; no definite D call. Germline CDR1 reads MNHEY; CDR2 reads SMNVEV (reference sequence). There are 12 residues in the CDR3. Deletions cut 6 bases from V and 7 bases from J, with 12 bases between. The DNA for the CDR3 is TGTGCCAGCAGGGCCAACCCGAGTGGCTACACCTTC. Translating gives CASRANPSGYTF.

In this sample, this clone turned up once. This chain joins TRBV6-5 and TRBJ2-1; the D gene is possibly TRBD2 (5 bases). Germline CDR1 is MNHEY and CDR2 is SVGAGI. Trimming removed 8 bases from V and 4 bases from J, with 12 bases in between. This CDR3 comprises 13 residues. CDR3 sequence: CASGSGFYNEQFF. The CDR3 DNA reads TGTGCCAGCGGGAGTGGGTTTTACAATGAGCAGTTCTTC.

This chain connects TRBV7-2 to TRBJ1-3; D call uncertain. V was pared by 3 bases and J by 4 bases, with 16 bases between. Germline V gene lookup returns CDR1 SGHTA and CDR2 FQGNSA. This CDR3 is built from 16 residues. This CDR3 is CASSFLGPFSGNTIYF. Here the CDR3 DNA reads TGTGCCAGCAGCTTCTTAGGCCCGTTTTCGGGAAACACCATATATTTT. Based on the CDR3 plus reference TRBV7-2 and TRBJ1-3, the full variable domain is GAGVSQSPSNKVTEKGKDVELRCDPISGHTALYWYRQSLGQGLEFLIYFQGNSAPDKSGLPSDRFSAERTGGSVSTLTIQRTQQEDSAVYLCASSFLGPFSGNTIYFGEGSWLTVV.